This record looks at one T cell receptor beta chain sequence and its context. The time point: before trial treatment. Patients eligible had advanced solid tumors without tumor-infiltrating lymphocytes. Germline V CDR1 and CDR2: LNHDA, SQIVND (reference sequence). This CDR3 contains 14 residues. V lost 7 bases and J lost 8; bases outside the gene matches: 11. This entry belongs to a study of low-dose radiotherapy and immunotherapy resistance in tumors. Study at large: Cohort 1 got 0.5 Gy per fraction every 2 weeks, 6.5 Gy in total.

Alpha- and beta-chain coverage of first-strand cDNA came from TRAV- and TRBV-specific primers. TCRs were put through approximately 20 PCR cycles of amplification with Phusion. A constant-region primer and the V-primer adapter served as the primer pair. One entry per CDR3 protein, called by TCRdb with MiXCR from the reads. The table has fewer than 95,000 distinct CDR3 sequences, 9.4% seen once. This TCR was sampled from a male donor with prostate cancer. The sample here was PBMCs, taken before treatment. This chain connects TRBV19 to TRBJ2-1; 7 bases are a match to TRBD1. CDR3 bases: TGTGCCAGTACGACAGGGCCTTTTGTGTATGAGCAGTTCTTC. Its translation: CASTTGPFVYEQFF.